Listed below are T cell receptor beta chains from one sample, sequenced in a study of Ad26.COV2.S vaccination and SARS-CoV-2 variants. Profiling relied on immunoSEQ multiplex PCR, and the TCRdb table lists in-frame clones only, not all of them. The repertoire has some 250,000 clones, around 87% of them found once; the top ten carry around 11%. Source: peripheral blood, taken in a trial of Ad26.COV2.S vaccine versus placebo. These receptors originate from a person between 18 and 65 years old who received the Ad26.COV2.S COVID-19 vaccine or a placebo. The CDR3 runs from the conserved cysteine through the conserved F or W. The size of a clone is reported for some rows only, either as once, few or many, or as a class for expanded clones.

v_call	cdr3_length	j_call	clone_size	cdr3_aa
TRBV15	16	TRBJ1-3	-	CATSRVRQDSGNTIYF
TRBV27	15	TRBJ2-1	once	CASSFDGTPNNEQFF
TRBV5-1	14	TRBJ2-1	-	CASSLDVIYNEQFF
TRBV7-2	15	TRBJ1-2	-	CASSVDRGRENGYTF
TRBV27	16	TRBJ1-5	-	CASSIGTGASNQPQHF
TRBV12-5	15	TRBJ2-1	-	CASGRDSQLNNEQFF
TRBV18	16	TRBJ1-3	-	CASSPGRSNSGNTIYF
TRBV9	16	TRBJ2-7	-	CASSAHAEWFAYEQYF
TRBV3-1/TRBV3-2	16	TRBJ2-2	-	CASSQGRGAGTGELFF
TRBV18	12	TRBJ2-2	once	CASSPNTGELFF
TRBV27	15	TRBJ2-7	-	CASSSIGTGRLEQYF
TRBV2	17	TRBJ2-1	-	CASRRRGGSGPYNEQFF
TRBV10-3	14	TRBJ2-3	-	CAISSQGSTDTQYF
TRBV5-1	15	TRBJ2-5	-	CASSWGLAGGETQYF
TRBV7-6	17	TRBJ2-2	-	CASNRGASGSNTGELFF
TRBV7-9	14	TRBJ2-7	once	CASRSGGSTYEQYF
TRBV18	14	TRBJ1-1	-	CASSPGTVNTEAFF
TRBV10-3	17	TRBJ1-5	-	CAISEGQGAGGNQPQHF
TRBV10-3	11	TRBJ1-1	-	CAISESAEAFF
TRBV4-1	16	TRBJ2-7	-	CASSHAGGGSSYEQYF
TRBV14	14	TRBJ1-6	few	CASSHWGLNSPLHF
TRBV5-1	14	TRBJ1-1	once	CASSLVGGGTEAFF
TRBV7-2	15	TRBJ2-5	-	CASSLARGAVETQYF
TRBV5-5	13	TRBJ2-7	-	CASSPTGVGVQYF
TRBV29-1	14	TRBJ2-1	-	CSVSEGWSYNEQFF
TRBV7-6	15	TRBJ2-1	-	CASSPGLAGGVEQFF